This record concerns one T cell receptor (beta chain) sequence. The antigen is undetermined. This sample is drawn from a study of Ad26.COV2.S vaccination and SARS-CoV-2 variants. Study results and caveats: CD8+ and CD4+ T cells specific for spike reportedly responded with substantial breadth after vaccination. Spike-specific TCR breadth in vaccine recipients exceeded that seen in placebo recipients.

Treatment indicated: around 19 received Ad26.COV2.S at low or high dose, single or two shots; about 5 received placebo; per-sample allocation not given. Sampling was done on day 63 after the first vaccine or placebo injection. Based in Boston, the donor was an adult of 18-55 years. An Ad26 vector expressing Wuhan-strain SARS-CoV-2 spike constituted the vaccine. Sequencing used immunoSEQ multiplex PCR; TCRdb keeps in-frame clones, though not all of them. The data hold about 680,000 clones, with more than 80% observed a single time. The V end lost 4 bases, the J end lost 5 bases, and 16 bases lay between the germline ends. Per the germline V gene, CDR1 is SGHRS and CDR2 is YFSETQ. CDR3 size: 14 residues.

The chain recombines TRBV5-1 with TRBJ2-7, with D hard to call. The input for sequencing was peripheral blood, taken in a trial of Ad26.COV2.S vaccine versus placebo. This receptor was taken from a person aged 18-60 years who received the Ad26.COV2.S COVID-19 vaccine or a placebo. This CDR3 reads CASSTDPVVDEQYF. In nucleotides, the CDR3 is TGCGCCAGCAGCACCGACCCAGTGGTCGACGAGCAGTACTTC. Variable domain in full (rest from reference TRBV5-1 and TRBJ2-7): KAGVTQTPRYLIKTRGQQVTLSCSPISGHRSVSWYQQTPGQGLQFLFEYFSETQRNKGNFPGRFSGRQFSNSRSEMNVSTLELGDSALYLCASSTDPVVDEQYFGPGTRLTVT.